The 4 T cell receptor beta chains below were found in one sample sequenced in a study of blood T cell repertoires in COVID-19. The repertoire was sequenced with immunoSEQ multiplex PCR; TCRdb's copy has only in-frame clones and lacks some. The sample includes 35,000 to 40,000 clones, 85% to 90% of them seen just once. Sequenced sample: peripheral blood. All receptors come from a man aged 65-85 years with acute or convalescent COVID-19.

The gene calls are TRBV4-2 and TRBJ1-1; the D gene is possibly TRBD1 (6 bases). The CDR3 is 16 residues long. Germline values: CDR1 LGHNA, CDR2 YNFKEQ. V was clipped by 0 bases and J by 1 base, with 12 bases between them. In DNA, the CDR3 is TGTGCCAGCAGCCAAGATCTCAGGGGCTGGAACACTGAAGCTTTCTTT. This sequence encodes CASSQDLRGWNTEAFF.

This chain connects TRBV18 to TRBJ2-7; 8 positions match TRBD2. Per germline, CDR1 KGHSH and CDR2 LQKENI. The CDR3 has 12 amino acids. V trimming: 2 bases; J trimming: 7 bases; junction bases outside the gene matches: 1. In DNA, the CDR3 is TGTGCCAGCTCACCATCGGGAGGGGAGCAGTACTTC. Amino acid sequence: CASSPSGGEQYF.

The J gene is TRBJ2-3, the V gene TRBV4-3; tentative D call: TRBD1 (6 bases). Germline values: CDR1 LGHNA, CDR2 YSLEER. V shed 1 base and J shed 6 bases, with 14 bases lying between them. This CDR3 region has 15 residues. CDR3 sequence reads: CASSQVWAGADTQYF. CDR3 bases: TGCGCCAGCAGCCAAGTGTGGGCAGGGGCCGATACGCAGTATTTT.

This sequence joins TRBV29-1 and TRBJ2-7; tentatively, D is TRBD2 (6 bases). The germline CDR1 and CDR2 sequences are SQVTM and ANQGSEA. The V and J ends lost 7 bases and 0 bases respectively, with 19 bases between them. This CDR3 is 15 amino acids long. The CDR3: CSGWTKAGYSYEQYF. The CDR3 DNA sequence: TGCAGCGGGTGGACTAAAGCGGGCTACTCCTACGAGCAGTACTTC.